These T cell receptor beta chains were read from a single sample in a study of T cells in localized non-small cell lung cancer. The protocol was immunoSEQ multiplex PCR, while the TCRdb copy is restricted to in-frame clones and leaves out a portion. The sample comprises approximately 45,000 clones, about 76% of which are singletons, and 15% to 20% rests with the top ten. This sample comprised peripheral blood mononuclear cells, obtained before any cancer treatment. These receptors originate from a man aged 35 to 70 with stage III lung adenocarcinoma. Each CDR3 is given with its conserved first and last residue. The D gene is left open where the match is weak. Only part of the rows carry a size: once, few, many, or a class if the clone is expanded.

d_gene,abundance,j_gene,v_gene,CDR3nt,CDR3aa
-,-,TRBJ2-3,TRBV5-1,TGCGCCAGCAGCTTGGAATTCCGTGGAAGTGGGTGGATGGATACGCAGTATTTT,CASSLEFRGSGWMDTQYF
-,once,TRBJ2-6,TRBV5-1,TGCGCCAGCAGCTTATTACAGGGAGGGGTCTCTGGGGCCAACGTCCTGACTTTC,CASSLLQGGVSGANVLTF
-,-,TRBJ2-2,TRBV2,TGTGCCAGCAGTTTCCACCGATTGGGTCCGAACACCGGGGAGCTGTTTTTT,CASSFHRLGPNTGELFF
-,-,TRBJ2-5,TRBV7-9,TGTGCCAGCAGTTCTTCCGGGGCGGAGACCCAGTACTTC,CASSSSGAETQYF
TRBD1,-,TRBJ1-1,TRBV5-1,TGCGCCAGCAGCTTTTGGACAGGGATGAACACTGAAGCTTTCTTT,CASSFWTGMNTEAFF
-,-,TRBJ2-2,TRBV11-1,TGTGCCAGCAGCACCCGAAACACCGGGGAGCTGTTTTTT,CASSTRNTGELFF
-,-,TRBJ1-5,TRBV5-6,TGTGCCAGCAGCCCCGGGGGCCGGGGAGCAAAGCCCCAGCATTTT,CASSPGGRGAKPQHF
TRBD1,-,TRBJ2-5,TRBV6-1,TGTGCCAGCAGTGAATTCGGTTTCGGGACAGGGGAAGAGACCCAGTACTTC,CASSEFGFGTGEETQYF
TRBD1,-,TRBJ2-1,TRBV10-3,TGTGCCATCAGTGAGTCGGGGCCCCGAAGACAGGGGGCAAATGAGCAGTTCTTC,CAISESGPRRQGANEQFF
TRBD1,once,TRBJ2-7,TRBV2,TGTGCCAGCAGCCTCGACAGGGGGATTACCTACGAGCAGTACTTC,CASSLDRGITYEQYF
-,-,TRBJ2-7,TRBV6-5,TGTGCCAGCACCTCCCCGGACAGAGCCTACGAGCAGTACTTC,CASTSPDRAYEQYF
TRBD2,once,TRBJ2-3,TRBV5-1,TGCGCCAGCAGCTTGGCTTGGCTGCCTAGCGGGGAACCGCCCCGCACAGATACGCAGTATTTT,CASSLAWLPSGEPPRTDTQYF
-,-,TRBJ2-5,TRBV2,TGTGCCAGCAGTGAACGAGGCAGACAAGAGACCCAGTACTTC,CASSERGRQETQYF
TRBD1,-,TRBJ2-7,TRBV6-5,TGTGCCAGCTCCCAGGGGGCAAGGTACGAGCAGTACTTC,CASSQGARYEQYF
TRBD2,-,TRBJ2-3,TRBV7-2,TGTGCCAGCAGCTTAGTATTCACCGGGGGGGCAGGAGATACGCAGTATTTT,CASSLVFTGGAGDTQYF
-,-,TRBJ1-3,TRBV5-1,TGCGCCAGCTCTGGTTTCCCTGACTCTGGAAACACCATATATTTT,CASSGFPDSGNTIYF
-,-,TRBJ1-2,TRBV5-6,TGTGCCAGCAGCCCAGTCGGGGGGAATGGCTACACCTTC,CASSPVGGNGYTF
-,few,TRBJ2-7,TRBV5-1,TGCGCCAGCAGCTTGGAAGTTCGGGGCTACTACGAGCAGTACTTC,CASSLEVRGYYEQYF
-,-,TRBJ2-3,TRBV12-5,TGTGCTAGTGGTCCCCAGACCCGTACGCAGTATTTT,CASGPQTRTQYF
-,-,TRBJ2-1,TRBV13,TGTGCCAGCAGCTTAAGGACCACGGGTTACAATGAGCAGTTCTTC,CASSLRTTGYNEQFF
-,-,TRBJ2-7,TRBV29-1,TGCAGCGTCCGGACATCGATCTCCTACGAGCAGTACTTC,CSVRTSISYEQYF
-,-,TRBJ2-7,TRBV5-4,TGTGCCAGCAGCTGGGAAAAAAGGGCTACCTACGAGCAGTACTTC,CASSWEKRATYEQYF
-,-,TRBJ1-1,TRBV19,TGTGCCAGTAGTCCGGGGGCAGGCGAAGCTTTCTTT,CASSPGAGEAFF
-,-,TRBJ2-3,TRBV9,TGTGCCAGCAGCGTAGCTACTGGCCAGTCCACAGATACGCAGTATTTT,CASSVATGQSTDTQYF
-,-,TRBJ2-3,TRBV7-2,TGTGCCAGCAGCCCACAGTCGCTCGCGGGGGCTAAAACAGATACGCAGTATTTT,CASSPQSLAGAKTDTQYF
TRBD2,-,TRBJ2-3,TRBV2,TGTGCCAGCAGTCCTAGCGGATTAACAGATACGCAGTATTTT,CASSPSGLTDTQYF
-,-,TRBJ2-7,TRBV2,TGTGCCAGCAGTGAGGAGTACACCTACGAGCAGTACTTC,CASSEEYTYEQYF
-,few,TRBJ2-5,TRBV7-9,TGTGCCAGCAGCCCCAACTGGAGGGATGGAGAGACCCAGTACTTC,CASSPNWRDGETQYF
TRBD1,-,TRBJ2-6,TRBV28,TGTGCCAGCAGTTTTTCCCTCAACGACAGGGGGAACTCTGGGGCCAACGTCCTGACTTTC,CASSFSLNDRGNSGANVLTF
-,-,TRBJ2-5,TRBV5-8,TGTGCCAGCAGCATCATCAGGGATCTGTACTTC,CASSIIRDLYF
-,-,TRBJ2-1,TRBV25-1,TGTGCCAGCGGGAGGGGACAAACGACCCCCGACAATGAGCAGTTCTTC,CASGRGQTTPDNEQFF
-,-,TRBJ1-6,TRBV2,TGTGCCAGCATCGGGAGCTCCTATAATTCACCCCTCCACTTT,CASIGSSYNSPLHF
-,-,TRBJ2-3,TRBV1,TGCACCAGCAGCCAAGATGAGGCCGCTCGGCATTTT,CTSSQDEAARHF
-,-,TRBJ2-1,TRBV27,TGTGCCAGCAGCGTGGTTTTGAGCGGCTATGAGCAGTTCTTC,CASSVVLSGYEQFF
-,few,TRBJ2-7,TRBV7-6,TGTGCCAGCAGCTTAGGCCGGGAACAGGAGGGCTACGAGCAGTACTTC,CASSLGREQEGYEQYF
TRBD2,-,TRBJ2-7,TRBV27,TGTGCCAGCGGCACCCTAGCGGGAAGCTCCTACGAGCAGTACTTC,CASGTLAGSSYEQYF
-,-,TRBJ1-2,TRBV7-2,TGTGCCAGCAGCTCCGGTAGGGCCCGCGCCCTAAATGGCTACACCTTC,CASSSGRARALNGYTF
TRBD2,-,TRBJ2-3,TRBV5-1,TGCGCCAGCAGTGGACTAGCGAGGAGCACAGATACGCAGTATTTT,CASSGLARSTDTQYF
-,-,TRBJ2-3,TRBV5-1,TGCGCCAGCAGCCCCCCCCCGTACAGGGCCCTCACAGATACGCAGTATTTT,CASSPPPYRALTDTQYF
TRBD1,once,TRBJ2-6,TRBV27,TGTGCCAGCACACAGGGGGGAATCTCTGGGGCCAACGTCCTGACTTTC,CASTQGGISGANVLTF
TRBD1,few,TRBJ2-7,TRBV11-1,TGTGCCAGCAGCTTACTGACAGGGGGCGGCTCCTACGAGCAGTACTTC,CASSLLTGGGSYEQYF
TRBD1,-,TRBJ2-7,TRBV5-4,TGTGCCAGCAGCATTACGGGACAGAACTACGAGCAGTACTTC,CASSITGQNYEQYF
TRBD1,-,TRBJ1-1,TRBV5-1,TGCGCCAGCAGCCCCGGGACAGGGGGCTTTTACACTGAAGCTTTCTTT,CASSPGTGGFYTEAFF
TRBD2,-,TRBJ2-1,TRBV7-8,TGTGCCAGCAGCCGGTTGACTAGCGGGGGCGGATACAATGAGCAGTTCTTC,CASSRLTSGGGYNEQFF
TRBD1,-,TRBJ2-1,TRBV19,TGTGCCAGTAGTATAGGTCAGGGGGCTGACAATGAGCAGTTCTTC,CASSIGQGADNEQFF
-,-,TRBJ2-3,TRBV10-1,TGCGCCAGCAGTCTACTACAGGCGGGTAGCGCAGATACGCAGTATTTT,CASSLLQAGSADTQYF
-,-,TRBJ1-4,TRBV27,TGTGCCAGCAGTTTTCTTGGAAATGAAAAACTGTTTTTT,CASSFLGNEKLFF
-,-,TRBJ1-3,TRBV15,TGTGCCACCAGCAGAGGGGCTACGGGGGGTGAGCGGAACACCATATATTTT,CATSRGATGGERNTIYF
-,-,TRBJ1-1,TRBV18,TGTGCCAGCTCATCATCATCCCCGTGGGTGAACACTGAAGCTTTCTTT,CASSSSSPWVNTEAFF
-,-,TRBJ2-7,TRBV14,TGTGCCAGCAGCCAACACACTACCTACGAGCAGTACTTC,CASSQHTTYEQYF
-,-,TRBJ1-4,TRBV15,TGTGCCACCAGCAGGGGGGCACAGAATGAAAAACTGTTTTTT,CATSRGAQNEKLFF
-,-,TRBJ2-5,TRBV18,TGTGCCAGCTCACCTGGGGCGGGTCAACAGATCCAGTACTTC,CASSPGAGQQIQYF
-,few,TRBJ2-7,TRBV7-6,TGTGCCAGCAGCTTAACCCAATCCCACGAGCAGTACTTC,CASSLTQSHEQYF
TRBD1,-,TRBJ2-1,TRBV19,TGTGCCAGTAGCCCGGGACAGTGGGTCCCTGAGCAGTTCTTC,CASSPGQWVPEQFF
TRBD1,few,TRBJ2-7,TRBV18,TGTGCCAGCTCTCCTCCGGGACAGGGGTCGCCCTACGAGCAGTACTTC,CASSPPGQGSPYEQYF
TRBD1,few,TRBJ2-2,TRBV27,TGTGCCAGCAACTCCGGGACAGGGGGGGCGAACACCGGGGAGCTGTTTTTT,CASNSGTGGANTGELFF
-,-,TRBJ2-7,TRBV4-1,TGCGCCAGCAGCCAAGAAGCAGGGTCCTACGAGCAGTACTTC,CASSQEAGSYEQYF
-,-,TRBJ1-1,TRBV5-1,TGCGCCAGCAGCACACCCACAGGGATCAACACTGAAGCTTTCTTT,CASSTPTGINTEAFF
-,few,TRBJ2-5,TRBV18,TGTGCCGGCATGGGACTTGCACAAGAGACCCAGTACTTC,CAGMGLAQETQYF